This T cell receptor beta chain was profiled in a study of Ad26.COV2.S vaccination and SARS-CoV-2 variants. The sample's treatment: 15 to 20 received Ad26.COV2.S at low or high dose, single or two shots; about 5 received placebo; per-sample allocation not given. The study sampled participants on day 63 after the first vaccine or placebo injection. Trimming removed 0 bases from V and 7 bases from J, with 9 bases in between. Per germline, CDR1 SGHAT and CDR2 FQNNGV. The CDR3 has 14 residues. Using immunoSEQ multiplex PCR, the repertoire was profiled, and TCRdb retains in-frame clones only, with some absent. Among some 500,000 clones listed, 89% were seen once.

Here the sequenced sample was peripheral blood, taken in a trial of Ad26.COV2.S vaccine versus placebo. The source of this sequence is a person between 18 and 65 years old who received the Ad26.COV2.S COVID-19 vaccine or a placebo. The rearrangement joins TRBV11-2 to TRBJ2-2, with D unresolved. CDR3 loop: CASSLESAYGELFF. The CDR3 nucleotides read TGTGCCAGCAGCTTAGAATCAGCGTACGGGGAGCTGTTTTTT.